These T cell receptor beta chains were read from a single sample in a study of blood T cell repertoires in COVID-19. Data came from immunoSEQ multiplex PCR; TCRdb stores just in-frame clones and leaves some out. The sample consists of under 200,000 clones, approximately 79% of them appearing once. The sample consisted of PBMCs or T cells enriched from blood (not recorded which). The receptors derive from a woman in her sixties or seventies in a cohort exposed to, infected with or recovered from COVID-19 (not recorded which). Each CDR3 is given with its conserved first and last residue. The D gene is left open where the match is weak. Some rows mark clone size as missing; the rest say once, few, many or name a class of expanded clone.

D	J	V	size	CDR3	DNA
.	TRBJ1-1	TRBV2	.	CASSITGRAEAFF	TGTGCCAGCAGTATCACTGGCCGGGCTGAAGCTTTCTTT
TRBD1	TRBJ1-5	TRBV6-5	.	CASRQLGTGVQPQHF	TGTGCCAGCAGGCAGCTCGGGACAGGGGTTCAGCCCCAGCATTTT
.	TRBJ1-6	TRBV6-6	.	CASSYEAGATNSPLHF	TGTGCCAGCAGTTACGAGGCAGGGGCGACCAATTCACCCCTCCACTTT
.	TRBJ1-4	TRBV6-5	.	CATETATNEKLFF	TGTGCCACAGAGACAGCAACTAATGAAAAACTGTTTTTT
.	TRBJ1-2	TRBV13	.	CASSLRGIYGYTF	TGTGCCAGCAGCTTACGGGGGATCTATGGCTACACCTTC
TRBD1	TRBJ2-5	TRBV4-1	.	CASSQGDRAQETQYF	TGCGCCAGCAGCCAAGGTGACAGGGCCCAAGAGACCCAGTACTTC
TRBD2	TRBJ2-7	TRBV5-1	.	CASREGAYEQYF	TGCGCCAGCCGGGAGGGAGCGTACGAGCAGTACTTC
.	TRBJ2-2	TRBV6-5	.	CASSSGYTGELFF	TGTGCCAGCAGTTCGGGATACACCGGGGAGCTGTTTTTT
TRBD2	TRBJ2-7	TRBV15	.	CATSKGFLAGVNDYEQYF	TGTGCCACCAGCAAGGGGTTCCTAGCGGGTGTGAACGACTACGAGCAGTACTTC
.	TRBJ2-5	TRBV5-4	.	CASSSAQGRAETQYF	TGTGCCAGCAGCTCCGCCCAGGGGAGAGCGGAGACCCAGTACTTC
.	TRBJ2-2	TRBV6-5	.	CASRERRLNTGELFF	TGTGCCAGCAGGGAGAGGCGGCTCAACACCGGGGAGCTGTTTTTT
.	TRBJ1-1	TRBV19	.	CASSHLPPGTGLYTEAFF	TGTGCCAGTAGCCACTTACCCCCTGGCACAGGTTTGTACACTGAAGCTTTCTTT
.	TRBJ1-1	TRBV7-9	once	CASSEGSGVTFF	TGTGCCAGCAGCGAAGGATCGGGTGTGACTTTCTTT
.	TRBJ2-1	TRBV9	few	CASSVGPSGNEQFF	TGTGCCAGCAGCGTAGGCCCCTCGGGGAATGAGCAGTTCTTC
.	TRBJ2-3	TRBV4-2	.	CASSQAGAGTDTQYF	TGTGCCAGCAGCCAAGCGGGAGCCGGCACAGATACGCAGTATTTT
.	TRBJ1-2	TRBV7-9	.	CASSTRQDWATF	TGTGCCAGCAGCACCCGACAGGACTGGGCGACCTTC
TRBD1	TRBJ1-2	TRBV2	.	CASKRRGQFPWGYTF	TGTGCCAGCAAGCGCAGGGGACAGTTCCCTTGGGGCTACACCTTC
TRBD1	TRBJ1-2	TRBV5-1	.	CASSRGQANYGYTF	TGCGCCAGCAGCAGGGGACAGGCTAACTATGGCTACACCTTC
TRBD2	TRBJ2-1	TRBV27	.	CASRALAGGYNEQFF	TGTGCCAGCAGAGCTCTAGCGGGAGGGTACAATGAGCAGTTCTTC
TRBD2	TRBJ2-1	TRBV9	once	CASSVHGEGWEQFF	TGTGCCAGCAGCGTACACGGGGAGGGGTGGGAGCAGTTCTTC
.	TRBJ2-3	TRBV10-3	.	CAISESWGVTDTQYF	TGTGCCATCAGTGAGTCTTGGGGCGTAACAGATACGCAGTATTTT
.	TRBJ2-1	TRBV2	few	CASSPIPGLLKGEQFF	TGTGCCAGCAGCCCAATACCGGGACTCCTTAAGGGTGAGCAGTTCTTC
.	TRBJ2-7	TRBV12-3/TRBV12-4	.	CASSPLQNYEQYF	TGTGCCAGCAGTCCCTTACAGAACTACGAGCAGTACTTC
TRBD2	TRBJ2-1	TRBV7-9	.	CASSLGSSGRVEQFF	TGTGCCAGCAGCTTAGGATCTAGCGGGAGGGTTGAGCAGTTCTTC
.	TRBJ1-4	TRBV3-1/TRBV3-2	once	CASSQGQSNEKLFF	TGTGCCAGCAGCCAAGGACAGTCTAATGAAAAACTGTTTTTT
TRBD2	TRBJ2-5	TRBV9	.	CASSVSIAGAQETQYF	TGTGCCAGCAGCGTGAGTATAGCGGGGGCACAAGAGACCCAGTACTTC
.	TRBJ1-2	TRBV4-2	.	CASSQGLEGGYGYTF	TGTGCCAGCAGCCAAGGTCTCGAGGGAGGCTATGGCTACACCTTC
TRBD1	TRBJ2-3	TRBV11-2	.	CASSAQGNTQYF	TGTGCCAGCAGCGCACAGGGGAATACGCAGTATTTT
.	TRBJ1-1	TRBV15	few	CATSKRGLGEGGAFF	TGTGCCACCAGCAAAAGGGGCCTGGGGGAGGGAGGAGCTTTCTTT
.	TRBJ2-7	TRBV12-3/TRBV12-4	.	CASSLGGLGEQYF	TGTGCCAGCAGTCTGGGGGGTTTGGGCGAGCAGTACTTC
.	TRBJ2-7	TRBV5-1	.	CASSLVASNIAYEQYF	TGCGCCAGCAGCTTGGTGGCTAGTAATATCGCCTACGAGCAGTACTTC
TRBD1	TRBJ2-1	TRBV5-4	.	CASSPGQANYNEQFF	TGTGCCAGCAGTCCGGGACAGGCAAACTACAATGAGCAGTTCTTC
.	TRBJ2-7	TRBV28	.	CASSLRGSRDYEQYF	TGTGCCAGCAGTTTACGTGGCAGCAGGGACTACGAGCAGTACTTC
.	TRBJ2-6	TRBV7-2	few	CASSFRGGRVTGANVLTF	TGTGCCAGCAGCTTTCGGGGTGGTAGGGTGACTGGGGCCAACGTCCTGACTTTC
.	TRBJ1-2	TRBV19	.	CASTRTRGDYGYTF	TGTGCCAGTACCAGGACTCGGGGGGACTATGGCTACACCTTC
TRBD1	TRBJ1-5	TRBV2	few	CASSERQGALKPQHF	TGTGCCAGCAGTGAAAGACAGGGGGCATTAAAGCCCCAGCATTTT
TRBD2	TRBJ2-1	TRBV4-2	.	CASRISGRDGEQFF	TGTGCCAGCAGGATTAGCGGGAGGGACGGTGAGCAGTTCTTC
.	TRBJ1-6	TRBV7-9	.	CASSLALTSSYNSPLHF	TGTGCCAGCAGCTTGGCCCTAACTAGCTCCTATAATTCACCCCTCCACTTT
.	TRBJ1-1	TRBV7-2	.	CASSLAGLVNTEAFF	TGTGCCAGCAGCCTCGCCGGACTCGTGAACACTGAAGCTTTCTTT
TRBD1	TRBJ1-1	TRBV7-8	.	CASRQGPLNTEAFF	TGTGCCAGCAGACAGGGGCCCCTGAACACTGAAGCTTTCTTT
.	TRBJ2-2	TRBV28	.	CASRQGTFNTGELFF	TGTGCCAGCAGACAAGGGACTTTTAACACCGGGGAGCTGTTTTTT
TRBD1	TRBJ1-1	TRBV4-1	once	CASSTGQGALLAEAFF	TGCGCCAGCAGCACAGGACAGGGGGCTTTACTGGCTGAAGCTTTCTTT
.	TRBJ2-3	TRBV7-3	.	CASSPGTYSDTQYF	TGTGCCAGCAGCCCTGGGACTTACTCAGATACGCAGTATTTT